The 12 T cell receptor beta chains in this list originate from one sample, sequenced in a study of T cell repertoires in cytomegalovirus infection. TCRdb reanalysed the reads using MiXCR and keeps one entry per CDR3 protein. The sample holds about 160,000 distinct CDR3 sequences, roughly 21% seen once. Antigens for these TCRs are unknown. The sequencing here drew on CD8+ T cells from cultured PBMCs, taken from culture after CMV antigen stimulation. The receptors derive from a human donor in good health (CMV status not recorded). Some clones in this sample may be carry-over from other donors' samples.

At least ten counts were recorded for this clonotype. V is TRBV7-2 and J is TRBJ2-5; 9 bases agree with TRBD1. The CDR3 has 15 amino acids. CDR1 SGHTA and CDR2 FQGNSA come from the germline V gene. Trimming removed 4 bases from V and 5 bases from J; junction bases left unmatched: 8. The CDR3 sequence is CASSSGQGRHETQYF. For the CDR3, the DNA is TGTGCCAGCAGCTCGGGACAGGGAAGGCATGAGACCCAGTACTTC.

The V call is TRBV11-1, the J call TRBJ2-2, with 13 nucleotides matching TRBD2. Germline values: CDR1 SGHAT, CDR2 FQDESV (reference sequence). V trimming: 5 bases; J trimming: 1 base; junction bases outside the gene matches: 10. This CDR3 region has 19 residues. Here the CDR3 reads CASSLLGLAGSENTGELFF. CDR3 nucleotide sequence: TGTGCCAGCAGCCTTCTGGGACTAGCGGGGAGCGAGAACACCGGGGAGCTGTTTTTT.

This clonotype was seen at least ten times. The chain's CDR3 is CASSLSGSLNYGYTF. The CDR3 DNA reads TGTGCCAGCAGCTTATCGGGGAGCCTTAACTATGGCTACACCTTC. The chain couples TRBV7-9 to TRBJ1-2; D gene uncertain. Trimming took 2 bases from V and 1 from J, leaving 11 bases between them. Germline V gives CDR1 SEHNR, CDR2 FQNEAQ (reference sequence). This CDR3 is 15 amino acids long.

In its sample, this clonotype was seen a few times. The chain links TRBV7-9 to TRBJ1-1; possible D gene TRBD1, 5 bases. V was trimmed by 4 bases and J by 1 base, leaving 13 bases between them. This CDR3 has 15 amino acids. Germline V gives CDR1 SEHNR, CDR2 FQNEAQ (reference sequence). The chain's CDR3 is CASSSGPQGNTEAFF. The CDR3 DNA sequence: TGTGCCAGCAGCTCCGGGCCGCAGGGGAACACTGAAGCTTTCTTT.

The V and J genes are TRBV7-2 and TRBJ2-3, with TRBD2 matching 10 bases. Unmatched junction bases numbered 7, after V lost 5 bases and J lost 5 bases. The V gene's germline CDR1 is SGHTA and CDR2 FQGNSA. The CDR3 spans 15 residues. CDR3 sequence reads: CASSPTSGMGDTQYF. The CDR3 DNA reads TGTGCCAGCAGCCCTACTAGCGGGATGGGAGATACGCAGTATTTT. Looking up the rest from reference TRBV7-2 and TRBJ2-3 gives the full variable domain: GAGVSQSPSNKVTEKGKDVELRCDPISGHTALYWYRQSLGQGLEFLIYFQGNSAPDKSGLPSDRFSAERTGGSVSTLTIQRTQQEDSAVYLCASSPTSGMGDTQYFGPGTRLTVL.

The chain joins TRBV2 to TRBJ2-1; D is uncertain. CDR1 SNHLY and CDR2 FYNNEI come from the germline V gene. Trimming took 6 bases from V and 4 from J, leaving 7 bases between them. The CDR3 contains 12 residues. CDR3: CASRQSYNEQFF. As DNA, the CDR3 is TGTGCCAGCAGGCAGTCTTACAATGAGCAGTTCTTC.

Points on this clonotype: The CDR3 ends on some other residue instead of the conserved phenylalanine or tryptophan, so this is likely a read error. The V gene is TRBV18, the J gene TRBJ2-3, with D possibly matching TRBD2 (5 bases). V lost 3 bases, J lost 5 bases, and 18 bases lay in between. Germline V gives CDR1 KGHSH, CDR2 LQKENI. The CDR3 has 16 amino acids. The CDR3 loop reads CASSPSRGQRGDTQYL. CDR3 nucleotides: TGTGCCAGCTCACCCTCACGCGGGCAGCGAGGAGATACGCAGTATTTA.

The chain combines TRBV7-2 with TRBJ1-1, with a weak D call TRBD1 (6 bases). The CDR3 is 16 amino acids. The V gene's germline CDR1 is SGHTA and CDR2 FQGNSA. The germline V and J ends were trimmed by 3 bases and 8 bases, with 22 bases remaining between them. CDR3 residues: CASSFTPQGPGAEAFF. Here the CDR3 DNA reads TGTGCCAGCAGCTTCACCCCCCAGGGGCCGGGGGCGGAAGCTTTCTTT.

The genes are TRBV7-3 and TRBJ1-1; D may be TRBD1 (5 bases). Trimming pared 3 bases from V and 3 bases from J, leaving 11 bases between. The germline gives CDR1 SGHTA, CDR2 FQGTGA. The CDR3 loop spans 14 amino acids. The DNA of the CDR3 is TGTGCCAGCAGCTTCGTCTTGGGGGACACTGAAGCTTTCTTT. Translating it yields CASSFVLGDTEAFF.

This clonotype was detected many times. This CDR3 is CASSLGAGAPGNTIYF. The CDR3 DNA is TGTGCCAGCAGCTTAGGGGCGGGGGCTCCCGGGAACACCATATATTTT. This chain connects TRBV7-2 to TRBJ1-3; tentatively, D is TRBD1 (6 bases). CDR1 is SGHTA, CDR2 FQGNSA, per germline. The CDR3 is 16 amino acids. V was clipped by 1 base and J by 7 bases, with 17 bases between them. Full variable domain (missing parts from reference TRBV7-2 and TRBJ1-3): GAGVSQSPSNKVTEKGKDVELRCDPISGHTALYWYRQSLGQGLEFLIYFQGNSAPDKSGLPSDRFSAERTGGSVSTLTIQRTQQEDSAVYLCASSLGAGAPGNTIYFGEGSWLTVV.

This clonotype came up a few times. The chain's CDR3 is CASSFGQDYGYTF. The CDR3 DNA is TGTGCCAGCAGTTTCGGGCAGGACTATGGCTACACCTTC. V is TRBV27 and J is TRBJ1-2; no clear D. The germline V gene has CDR1 MNHEY and CDR2 SMNVEV (reference sequence). Trimming left V 3 bases short and J 3 bases short, with 8 bases between. The CDR3 is 13 amino acids.

The gene calls are TRBV7-2 and TRBJ2-5, with 8 bases identical to TRBD1. Germline V lookup: CDR1 SGHTA, CDR2 FQGNSA. Trimming cost V 6 bases and J 5 bases; bases outside gene matches: 14. The CDR3 covers 16 residues. CDR3 coding DNA: TGTGCCAGCAGTTCAGGGACAGGACCTTATAGGGAGACCCAGTACTTC. Translated, it gives CASSSGTGPYRETQYF.